This T cell receptor beta chain was documented in a study of blood T cell repertoires in COVID-19 (dated by TCRdb to the early 2020s). With respect to the entire study: The collaborator samples originated in the United States, Italy and Spain and spanned the acute and convalescent phases of COVID-19. The material from the prospective study consisted of cDNA or gDNA derived from T cells, B-cell-depleted T cells, or PBMCs. The dataset comprised deeply sampled blood TCRbeta repertoires from subjects exposed to, actively infected with, or recovered from COVID-19. A freely available public database, intended as a resource for researchers studying the immune response to SARS-CoV-2, is where the repertoires were released. Samples were obtained from the ongoing ImmuneRACE study (first 160 participants) and from approximately 1,200 subjects provided by 6 global collaborators. Sample metadata almost always included a de-identified subject ID, COVID-19 status, age in years and sex. Where available, HLA class I and class II types were taken from metadata supplied by the sample provider and were not determined by assay-based typing. Results and caveats for the whole study, not just this receptor: The amount of clinical and demographic metadata varied by source and participant and was provided uncurated.

Regarding this clone: Its antigen is unknown. No base quality values were provided; no much bigger clone lies one nucleotide off.

The immunoSEQ Assay, a bias-controlled multiplex PCR, was used to amplify TCRbeta CDR3 regions from genomic DNA. Regarding the original processing steps: Nucleated cell counts per sample were estimated from amplification of reference gene primers within the assay. Sequence reads were collapsed and filtered to measure the absolute abundance of every unique TCRbeta CDR3 rearrangement. For each sample, productive Simpson clonality was calculated as the square root of Simpson's diversity index over productive rearrangements. Entries here come from immuneACCESS through TCRdb and include only in-frame sequences with V and J called. Some clones fail to appear in such tables; in the studies checked, an unresolved V gene covers under half of the shortfall, and the cause of the remainder is unknown. V, J and clone size were drawn from that table, and D and trimming were deduced from the DNA. For this sample there are about 75,000 clones; 75% to 90% appear just once. Jointly, the top ten make up over 6% of the sample.

One collaborating source in Seattle enrolled patients during active infection and followed them longitudinally through the course of disease. Collaborating institutions collected whole blood in K2EDTA tubes following their own protocols. For TCRbeta analysis, collaborator samples were shipped as frozen whole blood, as isolated PBMCs, or as DNA extracted from either sample type. CDR3 length: 14 amino acids, cysteine to phenylalanine. The kept DNA is CDR3 alone, 42 bases in frame from the first base. CDR1 and CDR2 are drawn from the germline V gene (reference sequence): LNHDA, SQIVND. Trimming takes 8 bases off V and 7 bases off J; junction bases not matched to a gene: 10.

The sequencing input was peripheral blood. The chain is encoded by TRBV19 joined to TRBJ1-4; 7 middle bases align to TRBD1. This sequence originates from a man older than 75 with COVID-19, enrolled during active disease. The nucleotides read TGTGCCAGTCAACAGACAGGGAATTTTGAAAAACTGTTTTTT. Its amino acids are CASQQTGNFEKLFF.